This is a list of T cell receptor beta chains from one sample in a study of human T cells and chemical hapten exposure. TCRdb reanalysed the RACE reads using MiXCR and keeps one entry per CDR3 protein. The sample consists of 95,000 to 150,000 distinct CDR3 sequences, roughly 13% of them appearing once. The sample was whole blood, taken in connection with sensitization to the hapten diphenylcyclopropenone (DPC). These receptor sequences come from a man in his late teens or twenties with alopecia areata. Some clones in this sample may be carry-over from other donors' samples. The CDR3 runs from the conserved cysteine through the conserved F or W. Fields, in order: clone size, J gene, V gene, D gene, CDR3 DNA, CDR3 protein. A D gene is named only where the DNA matches it firmly. Clone size, where shown, is once, few, many, or a class for clones that have expanded.

-	TRBJ1-6	TRBV5-1	-	TGCGCCAGCAGCTTGGCGGGGGTGGATAATTCACCCCTCCACTTT	CASSLAGVDNSPLHF
few	TRBJ1-1	TRBV12-3/TRBV12-4	-	TGTGCCGCCTCTGGACCGCTAAACACTGAAGCTTTCTTT	CAASGPLNTEAFF
many	TRBJ1-2	TRBV7-9	-	TGTGCCAGCAGCTTAGTCCGCCTGTATGGCTACACCTTC	CASSLVRLYGYTF
-	TRBJ1-3	TRBV4-3	-	TGCGCCAGCAGCCAAGATGTGGGCTCTGGAAACACCATATATTTT	CASSQDVGSGNTIYF
many	TRBJ2-5	TRBV2	TRBD1	TGTGCCAGCAGTGGGGACAGCCAAGAGACCCAGTACTTC	CASSGDSQETQYF
few	TRBJ2-1	TRBV11-2	TRBD1	TGTGCCAGCAGCTCGGGACAGTACAATGAGCAGTTCTTC	CASSSGQYNEQFF
few	TRBJ1-1	TRBV18	-	TGTGCCAGCTCAGCAAGTAACAGGGACGGGACTGAAGCTTTCTTT	CASSASNRDGTEAFF
few	TRBJ2-7	TRBV6-2/TRBV6-3	-	TGTGCCAGCAGAAACCAGAGGAGCTCCTACGAGCAGTACTTC	CASRNQRSSYEQYF
many	TRBJ1-1	TRBV7-2	-	TGTGCCAGCAGCTTAGGGGAGAACACTGAAGCTTTCTTT	CASSLGENTEAFF
-	TRBJ1-2	TRBV29-1	TRBD1	TGCAGCGTGGCGGACAGGAGTGGTAACTATGGCTACACCTTC	CSVADRSGNYGYTF
few	TRBJ1-1	TRBV2	-	TGTGCCAGCAGTGTAGGGGTAATGAACACTGAAGCTTTCTTT	CASSVGVMNTEAFF
-	TRBJ2-5	TRBV4-2	TRBD2	TGTGCCAGCAGCCTTTACCCCTTAGCTAGCGGGGGGGCGGAGACCCAGTACTTC	CASSLYPLASGGAETQYF
few	TRBJ1-4	TRBV5-6	-	TGTGCCAGCAGGTTTTGGGGGACTAATGAAAAACTGTTTTTT	CASRFWGTNEKLFF
-	TRBJ2-2	TRBV20-1	-	TGCAGTGCTAGGCAGACCGGGGAGCTGTTTTTT	CSARQTGELFF
few	TRBJ2-4	TRBV12-3/TRBV12-4	-	TGTGCCAGCACCTTAAGGCAGGGGCCCAGAGCCAAAAACATTCAGTACTTC	CASTLRQGPRAKNIQYF
few	TRBJ2-5	TRBV6-1	-	TGTGCCAGCTATCTAGACGCCGCAGGGCGGGAGACCCAGTACTTC	CASYLDAAGRETQYF
-	TRBJ1-2	TRBV19	-	TGTGCCAGTAGTATAAGGGGGATTAACTATGGCTACACCTTC	CASSIRGINYGYTF
-	TRBJ2-1	TRBV12-3/TRBV12-4	-	TGTGCCAGCAGTTTAAACGGGGGCGGATACAACAATGAGCAGTTCTTC	CASSLNGGGYNNEQFF
many	TRBJ1-2	TRBV29-1	-	TGCAGCGTTGAAGATATGGGAAGGGACCTTACGAATTATGGCTACACCTTC	CSVEDMGRDLTNYGYTF
-	TRBJ2-1	TRBV10-2	-	TGCGCCAGCAGGGTAAACAGGGAACACTACAATGAGCAGTTCTTC	CASRVNREHYNEQFF
few	TRBJ2-1	TRBV28	-	TGTGCCAGCAGCCGGTCCGTGGCCCTCGTTCACAATGAGCAGTTCTTC	CASSRSVALVHNEQFF
-	TRBJ2-1	TRBV3-1	-	TGTGCCAGCAGCCCCGGGACATTAGGGGCACATGAGCAGTTCTTC	CASSPGTLGAHEQFF
few	TRBJ2-4	TRBV3-2	-	TGTGCCAGCAGCCATCACTCGGGACTAGCGGGGAGCTTAGCCAAAAACATTCAGTACTTC	CASSHHSGLAGSLAKNIQYF
-	TRBJ2-1	TRBV6-2/TRBV6-3	TRBD2	TGTGCCAGCAGTCCGAGCGGGGAGCCCAATGAGCAGTTCTTC	CASSPSGEPNEQFF
-	TRBJ2-2	TRBV11-3	-	TGTGCCAGCAGTGGGGGTTTCACCGGGGAGCTGTTTTTT	CASSGGFTGELFF
few	TRBJ2-3	TRBV29-1	TRBD1	TGCAGCGTCCAAGGACAGGTCGCTAGCACAGATACGCAGTATTTT	CSVQGQVASTDTQYF
-	TRBJ2-3	TRBV5-1	-	TGCGCCAGCAGCTTGGGCGACAGTTTTGATACGCAGTATTTT	CASSLGDSFDTQYF
few	TRBJ2-3	TRBV7-3	-	TGTGCCAGCAGCTCGGGGGGCCCTAGCACAGATACGCAGTATTTT	CASSSGGPSTDTQYF
few	TRBJ2-1	TRBV29-1	-	TGCAGCGTTGAAGATCGGGACCCGCACAATGAGCAGTTCTTC	CSVEDRDPHNEQFF
few	TRBJ1-5	TRBV20-1	-	TGCAGTGCAAAAGGGGGTTTAGGTCAGCCCCAGCATTTT	CSAKGGLGQPQHF
few	TRBJ1-4	TRBV27	-	TGTGCCAGCAGTTTAGGAGGGCAACTGTTTTTT	CASSLGGQLFF
-	TRBJ2-1	TRBV7-3	TRBD1	TGTGCCAGCAGCCGAGACCCGGGACAGGGGGCTGGTAATGAGCAGTTCTTC	CASSRDPGQGAGNEQFF
few	TRBJ2-6	TRBV29-1	-	TGCAGCGGGGCCTTCACGGGTCTCAACGTCCTGACTTTC	CSGAFTGLNVLTF